A selection of T cell receptor beta chains follows, all from one sample in a study of regulatory and conventional T cells in RAG deficiency. TCRdb's table, derived via immunoSEQ multiplex PCR, lists solely in-frame clones and lacks some. The table shows 30,000 to 40,000 clones, with about 75% occurring only once. These data also featured in a second study, about regulatory T cells.

The sample comprised CD4+ effector T cells sorted from blood. The source of these receptors is a human donor in good health. CDR3s include the opening cysteine and the closing phenylalanine or tryptophan. A D gene is named only where the DNA matches it firmly. Clone sizes are given selectively: once, few, many, or a class where the clone is expanded.

d_call clone_size j_call v_call cdr3_aa cdr3_nt
- few TRBJ1-6 TRBV5-1 CASSLAGRVNNSPLHF TGCGCCAGCAGCTTGGCCGGCAGGGTAAATAATTCACCCCTCCACTTT
TRBD1 once TRBJ2-4 TRBV5-3 CARSRLRGNLAKNIQYF TGTGCCAGAAGTCGCCTCAGGGGGAACCTAGCCAAAAACATTCAGTACTTC
- - TRBJ2-1 TRBV7-2 CASSLTVNSYNEQFF TGTGCCAGCAGCTTAACCGTAAACTCCTACAATGAGCAGTTCTTC
- - TRBJ1-1 TRBV6-1 CASSPPRTVNTEAFF TGTGCCAGCAGTCCACCCCGTACGGTGAACACTGAAGCTTTCTTT
- - TRBJ2-5 TRBV7-8 CASSPSTSGQETQYF TGTGCCAGCAGCCCCTCAACATCGGGCCAAGAGACCCAGTACTTC
TRBD2 - TRBJ2-1 TRBV5-1 CASSLYRGLAGSQLNEQFF TGCGCCAGCAGCTTGTATCGGGGACTAGCGGGGTCCCAACTCAATGAGCAGTTCTTC
TRBD2 - TRBJ2-1 TRBV6-5 CASSYWSGGDNEQFF TGTGCCAGCAGTTACTGGAGCGGGGGGGACAATGAGCAGTTCTTC
TRBD1 - TRBJ2-2 TRBV30 CACEVGTGPLGELFF TGTGCCTGCGAAGTAGGGACAGGTCCCCTGGGGGAGCTGTTTTTT
TRBD1 few TRBJ2-7 TRBV11-3 CASTDRDSTYEQYF TGTGCCAGCACCGATCGGGACAGTACCTACGAGCAGTACTTC
- - TRBJ1-6 TRBV6-5 CASSSPVGQRNSPLHF TGTGCCAGCAGTTCCCCCGTAGGGCAACGGAATTCACCCCTCCACTTT
- - TRBJ1-1 TRBV16 CASSQSSRPGEAFF TGTGCCAGCAGCCAATCGTCGCGGCCTGGTGAAGCTTTCTTT
TRBD1 few TRBJ1-4 TRBV25-1 CASSDPSGQTATNEKLFF TGTGCCAGCAGTGATCCGTCGGGACAGACTGCAACTAATGAAAAACTGTTTTTT
- - TRBJ1-1 TRBV18 CASSPQGKNTEAFF TGTGCCAGCTCACCACAGGGAAAGAACACTGAAGCTTTCTTT
TRBD1 - TRBJ2-7 TRBV18 CASSPGTGTSYEQYF TGTGCCAGCTCACCTGGGACAGGGACCTCCTACGAGCAGTACTTC
- - TRBJ1-2 TRBV12-2 CASREKYNIPGQGIYGYTF TGTGCAAGTCGGGAAAAGTACAATATACCGGGACAGGGAATTTATGGCTACACCTTC
TRBD1 - TRBJ2-3 TRBV5-1 CASSLEVGTGITDTQYF TGCGCCAGCAGCTTAGAGGTCGGGACAGGGATAACAGATACGCAGTATTTT
TRBD1 - TRBJ1-1 TRBV18 CASSPRGTGDIGTEAFF TGTGCCAGCTCACCGCGCGGGACAGGTGACATTGGCACTGAAGCTTTCTTT
- - TRBJ1-5 TRBV6-5 CASSPDADQPQHF TGTGCCAGCAGTCCGGACGCCGATCAGCCCCAGCATTTT
- - TRBJ1-4 TRBV30 CAWSSGVGEKLFF TGTGCCTGGAGTTCGGGGGTTGGTGAAAAACTGTTTTTT
- - TRBJ1-5 TRBV7-6 CASSLEGGADQPQHF TGTGCCAGCAGCTTAGAAGGGGGAGCCGATCAGCCCCAGCATTTT
TRBD1 - TRBJ2-3 TRBV5-1 CASSLEGQTADTQYF TGCGCCAGCAGCTTGGAGGGACAGACGGCAGATACGCAGTATTTT
- - TRBJ2-7 TRBV29-1 CSVRPGSYEQYF TGCAGCGTTCGTCCAGGCTCCTACGAGCAGTACTTC
TRBD1 few TRBJ1-6 TRBV2 CASTSQGQGMTPLHF TGTGCCAGCACCTCCCAGGGACAGGGTATGACACCCCTCCACTTT
TRBD2 - TRBJ2-3 TRBV4-1 CASSQPISGGAKDTQYF TGCGCCAGCAGCCAACCCATTAGCGGGGGGGCCAAAGATACGCAGTATTTT
- - TRBJ1-1 TRBV11-3 CASSLGGRTEAFF TGTGCCAGCAGCTTAGGAGGTAGGACTGAAGCTTTCTTT
- few TRBJ2-7 TRBV28 CASGPPALAYEQYF TGTGCCAGCGGGCCCCCGGCTCTTGCCTACGAGCAGTACTTC
- - TRBJ1-1 TRBV2 CASGKTGLPEAFF TGTGCCAGCGGGAAAACAGGGTTACCTGAAGCTTTCTTT
- - TRBJ2-3 TRBV4-2 CASSQRGGATPGDTQYF TGTGCCAGCAGCCAAAGAGGGGGGGCCACCCCAGGAGATACGCAGTATTTT
- - TRBJ2-7 TRBV7-9 CASSLHGSYEQYF TGTGCCAGCAGCTTACACGGTTCCTACGAGCAGTACTTC
- - TRBJ1-1 TRBV18 CASSPAGSRLHTEAFF TGTGCCAGCTCCCCAGCCGGCAGTAGATTACACACTGAAGCTTTCTTT
- few TRBJ1-2 TRBV5-1 CASSFGSYLANYGYTF TGCGCCAGCAGCTTCGGGTCCTATCTAGCTAACTATGGCTACACCTTC
- few TRBJ1-2 TRBV9 CASSERDFSGYTF TGTGCCAGCAGCGAACGGGACTTCAGTGGCTACACCTTC
- - TRBJ1-6 TRBV12-5 CASVGGDVISSYNSPLHF TGTGCTAGTGTAGGGGGGGACGTCATAAGCTCCTATAATTCACCCCTCCACTTT
- few TRBJ1-6 TRBV19 CASCQLSDNSPLHF TGTGCCAGTTGTCAGCTCTCGGATAATTCACCCCTCCACTTT
- - TRBJ2-6 TRBV4-1 CASSQSSTGSGANVLTF TGCGCCAGCAGCCAATCCTCTACGGGCTCTGGGGCCAACGTCCTGACTTTC
- - TRBJ1-6 TRBV5-6 CASSLGGRNSPLHF TGTGCCAGCAGCTTGGGGGGGCGTAATTCACCCCTCCACTTT
- - TRBJ2-1 TRBV19 CASSLGGRISNEQFF TGTGCCAGCTCACTAGGGGGGCGAATTAGTAATGAGCAGTTCTTC
- - TRBJ2-5 TRBV5-4 CASSSYGTVLGSETQYF TGTGCCAGCAGCTCGTACGGGACGGTTTTAGGATCGGAGACCCAGTACTTC
- - TRBJ2-7 TRBV7-2 CASSLRQNYEQYF TGTGCCAGCAGCTTACGACAGAACTACGAGCAGTACTTC
- - TRBJ2-7 TRBV30 CAWSVRGTRDYEQYF TGTGCCTGGAGTGTACGTGGGACGCGAGACTACGAGCAGTACTTC
TRBD2 - TRBJ2-1 TRBV7-2 CASTPGPAGGPYNEQFF TGTGCCAGCACCCCGGGTCCTGCGGGGGGACCGTACAATGAGCAGTTCTTC
TRBD2 - TRBJ2-1 TRBV30 CASGLAGGTIGHEQFF TGTGCCTCGGGACTAGCGGGGGGCACCATTGGGCATGAGCAGTTCTTC
- - TRBJ1-1 TRBV18 CASSPDSAGTEAFF TGTGCCAGCTCACCGGACAGCGCAGGCACTGAAGCTTTCTTT
- - TRBJ1-1 TRBV7-9 CASSQILTEAFF TGTGCCAGCAGCCAAATACTTACTGAAGCTTTCTTT
- - TRBJ2-3 TRBV7-3 CASSLESPTDTQYF TGTGCCAGCAGCTTAGAGAGTCCTACAGATACGCAGTATTTT
- few TRBJ1-2 TRBV5-4 CASSGPDRQYGYTF TGTGCCAGCAGCGGACCAGACAGACAATATGGCTACACCTTC
TRBD2 - TRBJ2-3 TRBV7-3 CASSLMRLAGGRDTQYF TGTGCCAGCAGCTTAATGCGACTAGCGGGGGGGAGAGATACGCAGTATTTT
TRBD1 - TRBJ1-3 TRBV19 CASRDSGPWIGNTIYF TGTGCCAGCCGGGACAGCGGACCCTGGATCGGAAACACCATATATTTT
- few TRBJ1-2 TRBV5-6 CASSLVTINYGYTF TGTGCCAGCAGCTTGGTTACAATAAACTATGGCTACACCTTC